This TCR beta chain is from a study of metastatic and nonmetastatic thyroid tumors. In the authors' workflow: Researchers built a distant-metastasis classifier for papillary thyroid cancer that drew on CDR3 differences across clinicopathological groups. TCRdb used MiXCR to call clones anew from the PCR reads. TCRdb assigned the V and J calls; the authors' analysis was not used. The table records about 38,000 clones, more than 45% of them present only once. Study outcomes and limitations: Benign nodules were reported to have significantly lower TCR beta diversity than malignant thyroid tumors, in blood and tumor.

Treatment of any kind had been given to no patient before thyroid surgery. Comments on this clone: Its specificity is not known.

The germline V gene has CDR1 LNHDA and CDR2 SQIVND (reference sequence). Trimming stripped 3 bases from V and 4 bases from J, with 11 bases between. The CDR3 has 14 amino acids. Sequencing used tumor tissue. This receptor was obtained from a male donor with papillary thyroid cancer or a benign thyroid nodule (not recorded which). Some clones in this sample may be carry-over from other donors' samples. The chain couples TRBV19 to TRBJ2-3, with a possible D match to TRBD2 (5 bases). This CDR3 is CASSIQRTSDTQYF. The CDR3 DNA sequence: TGTGCCAGTAGTATCCAGCGGACCTCAGATACGCAGTATTTT.